This T cell receptor (beta chain) was documented in a study of blood T cell repertoires in COVID-19. In the study overall: Samples of COVID-19 (acute and convalescent) were obtained from the United States, Italy and Spain. PBMCs, B-cell-depleted T cells, or T cells provided the cDNA or gDNA that made up the material.

Sequenced by immunoSEQ multiplex PCR; TCRdb stores in-frame clones only, minus some. The sample lists 240,000 or so clones; around 85% were seen once. V was clipped by 0 bases and J by 5 bases, with 10 bases between them. The CDR3 consists of 14 residues. Germline-derived CDR1 and CDR2 are SGHVS and FNYEAQ. The sequencing input was peripheral blood. V gene TRBV7-6 combines with J gene TRBJ2-5; D uncertain. This TCR was recovered from a woman of 80 years or more with acute or convalescent COVID-19. This CDR3 reads CASSLAAGAETQYF. CDR3 DNA: TGTGCCAGCAGCTTAGCGGCAGGCGCTGAGACCCAGTACTTC. Combining the CDR3 with reference TRBV7-6 and TRBJ2-5 gives the whole variable domain GAGVSQSPRYKVTKRGQDVALRCDPISGHVSLYWYRQALGQGPEFLTYFNYEAQQDKSGLPNDRFSAERPEGSISTLTIQRTEQRDSAMYRCASSLAAGAETQYFGPGTRLLVL.